This paragraph covers one T cell receptor (beta chain) sequence. Its antigen remains unidentified. Assay: immunoSEQ multiplex PCR; the TCRdb copy retains only in-frame clones and omits some. Of about 140,000 clones listed, about 89% are singletons. Looked up from germline, CDR1 is MDHEN and CDR2 is SYDVKM. The V end was cut by 6 bases, the J end by 5 bases, with 13 bases between. There are 13 residues in the CDR3. These data come from a study of T cell responses to AZD1222 COVID-19 vaccine. Study findings and constraints: Donors in the cohort were predominantly white British and more often female, and clonal diversity was possibly underestimated. Recipients of AZD1222 seropositive at baseline numbered only 5 to 7. Sampled repertoires all dated from after the peak T cell response.

The sample consisted of peripheral blood, taken 28 days after the second dose of the MenACWY control vaccine. V and J are TRBV28 and TRBJ2-5; D unclear. This clonotype was obtained from an adult who received the MenACWY meningococcal vaccine as a control. The CDR3 sequence is CASRPQSWETQYF. The CDR3 coding sequence is TGTGCCAGCAGGCCACAATCTTGGGAGACCCAGTACTTC.